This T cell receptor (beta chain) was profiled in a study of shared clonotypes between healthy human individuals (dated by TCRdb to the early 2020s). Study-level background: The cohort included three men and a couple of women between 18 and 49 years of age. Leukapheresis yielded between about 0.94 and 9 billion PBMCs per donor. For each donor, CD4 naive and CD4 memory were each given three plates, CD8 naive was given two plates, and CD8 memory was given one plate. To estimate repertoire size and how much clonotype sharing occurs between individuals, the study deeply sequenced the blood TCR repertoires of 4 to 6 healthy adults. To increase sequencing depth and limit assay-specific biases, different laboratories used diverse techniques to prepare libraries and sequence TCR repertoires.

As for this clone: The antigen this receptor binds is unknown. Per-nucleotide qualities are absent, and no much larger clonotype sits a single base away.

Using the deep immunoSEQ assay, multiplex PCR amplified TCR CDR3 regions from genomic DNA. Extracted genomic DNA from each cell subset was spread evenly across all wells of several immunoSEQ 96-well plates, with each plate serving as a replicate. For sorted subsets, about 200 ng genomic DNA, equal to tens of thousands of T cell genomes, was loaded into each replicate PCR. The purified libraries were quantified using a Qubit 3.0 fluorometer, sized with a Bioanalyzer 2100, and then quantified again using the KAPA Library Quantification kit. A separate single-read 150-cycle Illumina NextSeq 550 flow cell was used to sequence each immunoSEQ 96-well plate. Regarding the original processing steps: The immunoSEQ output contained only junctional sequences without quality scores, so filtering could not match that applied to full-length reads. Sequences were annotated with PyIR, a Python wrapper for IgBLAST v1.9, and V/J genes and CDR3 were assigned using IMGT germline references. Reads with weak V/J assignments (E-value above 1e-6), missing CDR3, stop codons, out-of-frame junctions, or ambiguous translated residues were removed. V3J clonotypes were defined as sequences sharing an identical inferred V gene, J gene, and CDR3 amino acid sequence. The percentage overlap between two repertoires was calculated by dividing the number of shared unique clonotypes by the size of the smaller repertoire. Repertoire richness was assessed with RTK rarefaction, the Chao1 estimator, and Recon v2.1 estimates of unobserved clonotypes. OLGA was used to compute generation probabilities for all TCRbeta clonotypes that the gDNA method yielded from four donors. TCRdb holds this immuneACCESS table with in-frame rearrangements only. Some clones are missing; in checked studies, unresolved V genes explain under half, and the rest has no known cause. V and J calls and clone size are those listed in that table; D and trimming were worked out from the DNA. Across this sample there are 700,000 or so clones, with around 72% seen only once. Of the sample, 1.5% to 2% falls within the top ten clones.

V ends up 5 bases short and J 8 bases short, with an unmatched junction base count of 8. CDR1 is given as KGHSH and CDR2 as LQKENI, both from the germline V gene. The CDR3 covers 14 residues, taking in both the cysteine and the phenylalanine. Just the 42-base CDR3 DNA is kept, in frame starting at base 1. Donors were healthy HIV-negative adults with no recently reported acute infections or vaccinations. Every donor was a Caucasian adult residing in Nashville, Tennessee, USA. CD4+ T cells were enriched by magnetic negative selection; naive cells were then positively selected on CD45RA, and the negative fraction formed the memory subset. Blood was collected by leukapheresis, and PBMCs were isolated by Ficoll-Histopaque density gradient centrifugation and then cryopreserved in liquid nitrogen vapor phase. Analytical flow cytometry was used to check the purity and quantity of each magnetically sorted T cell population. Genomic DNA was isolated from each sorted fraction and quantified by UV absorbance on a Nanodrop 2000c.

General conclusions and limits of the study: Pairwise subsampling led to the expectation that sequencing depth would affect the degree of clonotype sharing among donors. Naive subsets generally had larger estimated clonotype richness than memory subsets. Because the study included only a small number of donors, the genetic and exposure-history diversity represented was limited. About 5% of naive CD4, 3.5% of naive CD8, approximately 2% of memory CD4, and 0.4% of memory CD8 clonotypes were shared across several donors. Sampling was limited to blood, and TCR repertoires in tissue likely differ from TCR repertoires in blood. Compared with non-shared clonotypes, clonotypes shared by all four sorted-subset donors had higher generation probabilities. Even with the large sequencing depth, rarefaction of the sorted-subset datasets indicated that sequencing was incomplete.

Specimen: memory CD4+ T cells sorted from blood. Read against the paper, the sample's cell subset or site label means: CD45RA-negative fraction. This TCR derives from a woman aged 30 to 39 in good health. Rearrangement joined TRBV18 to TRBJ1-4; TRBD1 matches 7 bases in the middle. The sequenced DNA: TGTGCCAGCTCATCCAGGGGGAAGGACGAAAAACTGTTTTTT. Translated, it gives CASSSRGKDEKLFF.